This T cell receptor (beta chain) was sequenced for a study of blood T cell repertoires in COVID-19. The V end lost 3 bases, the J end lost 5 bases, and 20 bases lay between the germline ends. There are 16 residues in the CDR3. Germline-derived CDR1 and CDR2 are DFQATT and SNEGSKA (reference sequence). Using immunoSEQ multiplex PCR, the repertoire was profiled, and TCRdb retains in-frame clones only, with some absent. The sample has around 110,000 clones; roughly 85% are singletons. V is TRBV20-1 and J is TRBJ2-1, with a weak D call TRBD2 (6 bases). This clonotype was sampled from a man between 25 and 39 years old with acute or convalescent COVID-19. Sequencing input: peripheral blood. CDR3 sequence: CSASYPRGSIDNEQFF. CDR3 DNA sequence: TGCAGTGCTAGTTACCCCCGGGGGAGTATCGACAATGAGCAGTTCTTC.